These T cell receptor beta chains were read from a single sample in a study of PD-1 blockade in classical Hodgkin lymphoma. Generated by immunoSEQ multiplex PCR, the TCRdb table keeps only in-frame clones and is missing some. The table lists 25,000 to 30,000 clones, 86% of them singletons. Here the sequenced sample was CD4+ T cells from blood, taken before the fourth cycle of nivolumab. The receptor source for this set is a human donor with classical Hodgkin lymphoma. Each CDR3 is given with its conserved first and last residue. D genes are given only for firm matches. The listing skips clone size in some rows; elsewhere it reads once, few, many or a size class.

cdr3_aa: CASSESWVDNQPQHF
cdr3_nt: TGCGCCAGCAGTGAGTCATGGGTTGACAATCAGCCCCAGCATTTT
cdr3_length: 15
clone_size: -
d_call: -
v_call: TRBV10-2
j_call: TRBJ1-5

cdr3_aa: CASSLWSYEQYF
cdr3_nt: TGTGCCAGCAGTTTATGGTCCTACGAGCAGTACTTC
cdr3_length: 12
clone_size: -
d_call: -
v_call: TRBV28
j_call: TRBJ2-7

cdr3_aa: CATAPDRTSYNEQFF
cdr3_nt: TGTGCCACTGCACCGGACAGGACCTCCTACAATGAGCAGTTCTTC
cdr3_length: 15
clone_size: -
d_call: TRBD1
v_call: TRBV28
j_call: TRBJ2-1

cdr3_aa: CASSLEAGTLNEQFF
cdr3_nt: TGCGCCAGCAGCTTGGAGGCGGGGACATTAAATGAGCAGTTCTTC
cdr3_length: 15
clone_size: once
d_call: -
v_call: TRBV5-1
j_call: TRBJ2-1

cdr3_aa: CASSLARKGLSPLHF
cdr3_nt: TGTGCCAGCAGCTTAGCCCGGAAGGGATTGTCACCCCTCCACTTT
cdr3_length: 15
clone_size: -
d_call: -
v_call: TRBV11-1
j_call: TRBJ1-6

cdr3_aa: CASSDTRLAGGYNEQFF
cdr3_nt: TGCGCCAGCAGTGATACCCGACTAGCGGGGGGATACAATGAGCAGTTCTTC
cdr3_length: 17
clone_size: once
d_call: TRBD2
v_call: TRBV10-1
j_call: TRBJ2-1

cdr3_aa: CASSLDGQYQPQHF
cdr3_nt: TGTGCCAGCAGCTTGGACGGGCAGTATCAGCCCCAGCATTTT
cdr3_length: 14
clone_size: few
d_call: -
v_call: TRBV7-9
j_call: TRBJ1-5

cdr3_aa: CASSGHNEQFF
cdr3_nt: TGTGCCAGCAGTGGACACAATGAGCAGTTCTTC
cdr3_length: 11
clone_size: few
d_call: -
v_call: TRBV25-1
j_call: TRBJ2-1

cdr3_aa: CASGSGGSALSSYNEQFF
cdr3_nt: TGTGCTAGTGGTTCGGGCGGGAGCGCACTTAGTTCCTACAATGAGCAGTTCTTC
cdr3_length: 18
clone_size: once
d_call: TRBD2
v_call: TRBV12-5
j_call: TRBJ2-1

cdr3_aa: CAISADSNQPQHF
cdr3_nt: TGTGCCATCAGCGCGGATAGCAATCAGCCCCAGCATTTT
cdr3_length: 13
clone_size: -
d_call: -
v_call: TRBV10-3
j_call: TRBJ1-5

cdr3_aa: CASSQGVSGRGSYNEQFF
cdr3_nt: TGCGCCAGCAGCCAAGGGGTTAGCGGGAGAGGGTCCTACAATGAGCAGTTCTTC
cdr3_length: 18
clone_size: -
d_call: TRBD2
v_call: TRBV4-1
j_call: TRBJ2-1

cdr3_aa: CASSLGLAGTYEQYF
cdr3_nt: TGTGCCAGCAGTCTCGGACTAGCGGGGACCTACGAGCAGTACTTC
cdr3_length: 15
clone_size: -
d_call: TRBD2
v_call: TRBV28
j_call: TRBJ2-7

cdr3_aa: CASSQDTGGVMAWRENIQYF
cdr3_nt: TGCGCCAGCAGCCAAGACACTGGGGGGGTGATGGCTTGGAGAGAAAACATTCAGTACTTC
cdr3_length: 20
clone_size: -
d_call: TRBD2
v_call: TRBV4-1
j_call: TRBJ2-4

cdr3_aa: CAWSVLAGVYNEQFF
cdr3_nt: TGTGCCTGGAGTGTACTAGCGGGGGTTTACAATGAGCAGTTCTTC
cdr3_length: 15
clone_size: -
d_call: TRBD2
v_call: TRBV30
j_call: TRBJ2-1

cdr3_aa: CASSMGLAGSGLYNEQFF
cdr3_nt: TGTGCCAGTAGTATGGGACTAGCGGGTTCGGGGCTGTACAATGAGCAGTTCTTC
cdr3_length: 18
clone_size: once
d_call: TRBD2
v_call: TRBV19
j_call: TRBJ2-1

cdr3_aa: CASSSRTSRYNEQFF
cdr3_nt: TGTGCCAGCAGCTCCCGGACTAGCCGGTACAATGAGCAGTTCTTC
cdr3_length: 15
clone_size: -
d_call: TRBD2
v_call: TRBV9
j_call: TRBJ2-1

cdr3_aa: CASSIAGAISTDTQYF
cdr3_nt: TGTGCCAGCAGTATAGCGGGGGCCATTAGCACAGATACGCAGTATTTT
cdr3_length: 16
clone_size: once
d_call: TRBD2
v_call: TRBV2
j_call: TRBJ2-3

cdr3_aa: CASSSPAGSVNYGYTF
cdr3_nt: TGTGCCAGCAGCTCCCCGGCTGGCAGCGTAAACTATGGCTACACCTTC
cdr3_length: 16
clone_size: -
d_call: -
v_call: TRBV7-9
j_call: TRBJ1-2

cdr3_aa: CASSQVGGDGELFF
cdr3_nt: TGCGCCAGCAGCCAAGTGGGGGGGGACGGGGAGCTGTTTTTT
cdr3_length: 14
clone_size: -
d_call: TRBD2
v_call: TRBV4-1
j_call: TRBJ2-2

cdr3_aa: CASTQHETLGELFF
cdr3_nt: TGTGCCAGCACCCAACACGAGACCTTGGGGGAGCTGTTTTTT
cdr3_length: 14
clone_size: -
d_call: -
v_call: TRBV6-1
j_call: TRBJ2-2

cdr3_aa: CASSNTLGVETQYF
cdr3_nt: TGTGCCAGCAGCAATACGCTCGGGGTGGAGACGCAGTATTTT
cdr3_length: 14
clone_size: -
d_call: -
v_call: TRBV5-6
j_call: TRBJ2-3

cdr3_aa: CASSLSGQNTEAFF
cdr3_nt: TGCGCCAGCAGCTTGTCAGGCCAGAACACTGAAGCTTTCTTT
cdr3_length: 14
clone_size: -
d_call: -
v_call: TRBV5-1
j_call: TRBJ1-1

cdr3_aa: CASRTPRGLNTEAFF
cdr3_nt: TGTGCCAGCAGGACCCCACGGGGCTTGAACACTGAAGCTTTCTTT
cdr3_length: 15
clone_size: once
d_call: -
v_call: TRBV7-9
j_call: TRBJ1-1

cdr3_aa: CASSPSGEMRQFF
cdr3_nt: TGTGCCAGCAGCCCGTCCGGCGAAATGAGGCAGTTCTTC
cdr3_length: 13
clone_size: -
d_call: -
v_call: TRBV6-1
j_call: TRBJ2-1

cdr3_aa: CAISEGLLNTEAFF
cdr3_nt: TGTGCCATCAGTGAGGGACTCTTGAACACTGAAGCTTTCTTT
cdr3_length: 14
clone_size: -
d_call: -
v_call: TRBV10-3
j_call: TRBJ1-1

cdr3_aa: CAISDRGGLHSGNTIYF
cdr3_nt: TGTGCCATCAGTGACAGGGGGGGGCTCCACTCTGGAAACACCATATATTTT
cdr3_length: 17
clone_size: -
d_call: TRBD1
v_call: TRBV10-3
j_call: TRBJ1-3

cdr3_aa: CASSRQGTGGYEQYF
cdr3_nt: TGTGCCAGCTCCCGTCAGGGGACAGGGGGGTACGAGCAGTACTTC
cdr3_length: 15
clone_size: few
d_call: TRBD1
v_call: TRBV27
j_call: TRBJ2-7

cdr3_aa: CASSQSWAELSGANVLTF
cdr3_nt: TGTGCCAGCAGCCAATCATGGGCCGAGTTATCTGGGGCCAACGTCCTGACTTTC
cdr3_length: 18
clone_size: -
d_call: -
v_call: TRBV4-2
j_call: TRBJ2-6

cdr3_aa: CASSIGGLADGTQYF
cdr3_nt: TGTGCCAGTAGTATAGGGGGACTAGCGGATGGGACCCAGTACTTC
cdr3_length: 15
clone_size: -
d_call: TRBD2
v_call: TRBV19
j_call: TRBJ2-5

cdr3_aa: CASSRGQGSIYEQYF
cdr3_nt: TGCGCCAGCAGCCGAGGACAGGGGAGCATTTACGAGCAGTACTTC
cdr3_length: 15
clone_size: once
d_call: TRBD1
v_call: TRBV4-1
j_call: TRBJ2-7

cdr3_aa: CAISSGETNEQFF
cdr3_nt: TGTGCCATCAGTAGCGGGGAGACCAATGAGCAGTTCTTC
cdr3_length: 13
clone_size: -
d_call: TRBD2
v_call: TRBV10-3
j_call: TRBJ2-1

cdr3_aa: CASSLYDRGDISTRPQHF
cdr3_nt: TGTGCCAGCAGTTTATACGACAGGGGTGATATCAGCACACGGCCCCAGCATTTT
cdr3_length: 18
clone_size: -
d_call: TRBD1
v_call: TRBV28
j_call: TRBJ1-5

cdr3_aa: CASGKAGSNTEAFF
cdr3_nt: TGTGCCAGCGGCAAAGCAGGGTCGAACACTGAAGCTTTCTTT
cdr3_length: 14
clone_size: -
d_call: -
v_call: TRBV7-6
j_call: TRBJ1-1

cdr3_aa: CSVRQYQETQYF
cdr3_nt: TGCAGCGTGCGACAGTACCAAGAGACCCAGTACTTC
cdr3_length: 12
clone_size: -
d_call: -
v_call: TRBV29-1
j_call: TRBJ2-5

cdr3_aa: CASSQETHSDTQYF
cdr3_nt: TGCGCCAGCAGCCAAGAAACGCACTCAGATACGCAGTATTTT
cdr3_length: 14
clone_size: once
d_call: -
v_call: TRBV4-1
j_call: TRBJ2-3

cdr3_aa: CASSLMGYTGELFF
cdr3_nt: TGCGCCAGCAGCCTCATGGGCTACACCGGGGAGCTGTTTTTT
cdr3_length: 14
clone_size: -
d_call: -
v_call: TRBV5-1
j_call: TRBJ2-2